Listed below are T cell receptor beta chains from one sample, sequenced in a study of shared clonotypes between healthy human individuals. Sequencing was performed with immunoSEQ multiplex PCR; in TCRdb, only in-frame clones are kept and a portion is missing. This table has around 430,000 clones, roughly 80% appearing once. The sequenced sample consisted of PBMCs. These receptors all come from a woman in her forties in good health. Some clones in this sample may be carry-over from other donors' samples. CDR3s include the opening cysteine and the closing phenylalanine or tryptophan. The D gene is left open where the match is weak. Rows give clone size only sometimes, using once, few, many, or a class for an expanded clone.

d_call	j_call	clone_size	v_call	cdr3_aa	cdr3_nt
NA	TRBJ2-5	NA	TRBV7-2	CASSLVASAETQYF	TGTGCCAGCAGCTTAGTGGCCTCGGCGGAGACCCAGTACTTC
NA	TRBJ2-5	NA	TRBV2	CASSSAETQYF	TGTGCCAGCAGCTCAGCGGAGACCCAGTACTTC
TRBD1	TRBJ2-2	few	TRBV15	CATGTGGPGELFF	TGTGCCACCGGGACAGGGGGCCCCGGGGAGCTGTTTTTT
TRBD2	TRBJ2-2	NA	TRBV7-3	CASSMGLAGRRELFF	TGTGCCAGCAGCATGGGACTAGCGGGGCGCCGGGAGCTGTTTTTT
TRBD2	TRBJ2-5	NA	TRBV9	CASSGGLAEPQETQYF	TGTGCCAGCAGCGGGGGACTAGCGGAACCTCAAGAGACCCAGTACTTC
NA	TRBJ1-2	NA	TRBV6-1	CASSETTARGYTF	TGTGCCAGCAGTGAAACAACAGCGCGTGGCTACACCTTC
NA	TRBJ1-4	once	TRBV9	CASSAGDEKLFF	TGTGCCAGCAGTGCCGGGGATGAAAAACTGTTTTTT
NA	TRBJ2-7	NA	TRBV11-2	CASSPQRLGTYEQYF	TGTGCCAGCAGCCCCCAGCGCCTGGGGACCTACGAGCAGTACTTC
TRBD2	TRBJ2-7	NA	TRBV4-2	CASSQDRGLADAYEQYF	TGTGCCAGCAGCCAAGATAGAGGACTAGCGGACGCCTACGAGCAGTACTTC
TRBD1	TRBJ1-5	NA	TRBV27	CASREGARDQPQHF	TGTGCCAGCAGAGAGGGGGCTCGGGATCAGCCCCAGCATTTT
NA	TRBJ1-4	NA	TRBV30	CAWSNIPGEKLFF	TGTGCCTGGAGTAACATTCCAGGGGAAAAACTGTTTTTT
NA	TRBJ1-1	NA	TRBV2	CASSEAPRSLTEAFF	TGTGCCAGCAGTGAGGCACCGAGATCACTCACTGAAGCTTTCTTT
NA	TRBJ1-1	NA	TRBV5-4	CASSLNLQMNTEAFF	TGTGCCAGCAGCTTGAACCTACAGATGAACACTGAAGCTTTCTTT
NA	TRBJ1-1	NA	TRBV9	CASSVYSGSRTEAFF	TGTGCCAGCAGCGTCTATTCAGGGAGTCGCACTGAAGCTTTCTTT
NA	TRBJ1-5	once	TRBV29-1	CSVESGKGQPQHF	TGCAGCGTTGAGTCTGGGAAGGGGCAGCCCCAGCATTTT
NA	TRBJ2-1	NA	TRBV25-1	CASSNDRTSYNEQFF	TGTGCCAGCAGTAATGACCGGACCTCCTACAATGAGCAGTTCTTC
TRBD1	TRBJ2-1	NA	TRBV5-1	CASIQGQGAHNEQFF	TGCGCCAGCATTCAGGGGCAGGGGGCTCACAATGAGCAGTTCTTC
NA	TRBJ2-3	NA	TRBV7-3	CASSLNPRTDTQYF	TGTGCCAGCAGCTTAAACCCGCGCACAGATACGCAGTATTTT
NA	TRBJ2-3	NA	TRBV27	CASSFVRGDTQYF	TGTGCCAGCAGTTTCGTCCGAGGAGATACGCAGTATTTT
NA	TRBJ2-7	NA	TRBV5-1	CASSLEGYEQYF	TGCGCCAGCAGCTTGGAAGGCTACGAGCAGTACTTC
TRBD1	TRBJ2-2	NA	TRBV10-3	CAIRRQGGSTGELFF	TGTGCCATCAGAAGACAGGGGGGGAGTACCGGGGAGCTGTTTTTT
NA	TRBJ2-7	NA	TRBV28	CASSSPSEGWSEQYF	TGTGCCAGCAGTTCCCCCAGTGAGGGTTGGAGCGAGCAGTACTTC
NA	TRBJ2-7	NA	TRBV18	CASSPSGALLEQYF	TGTGCCAGCTCACCGAGCGGAGCCCTACTCGAGCAGTACTTC
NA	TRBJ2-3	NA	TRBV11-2	CASSPLRGLGGTDTQYF	TGTGCCAGCAGCCCATTACGGGGCTTAGGGGGTACAGATACGCAGTATTTT
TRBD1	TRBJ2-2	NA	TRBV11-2	CASTQQGQVNTGELFF	TGTGCCAGCACCCAACAGGGACAGGTGAACACCGGGGAGCTGTTTTTT
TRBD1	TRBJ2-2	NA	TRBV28	CASTSRWGQQTGELFF	TGTGCCAGCACCTCCAGGTGGGGACAGCAGACCGGGGAGCTGTTTTTT
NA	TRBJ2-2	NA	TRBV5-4	CASSSSGLATGELFF	TGTGCCAGCAGCTCCTCGGGACTTGCGACCGGGGAGCTGTTTTTT
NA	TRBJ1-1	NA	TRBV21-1	CASSKAGDSQNTEAFF	TGTGCCAGCAGCAAAGCGGGGGACAGTCAGAACACTGAAGCTTTCTTT
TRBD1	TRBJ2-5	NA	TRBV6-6	CASSPDRGSGETQYF	TGTGCCAGCAGCCCGGACAGGGGGTCGGGTGAGACCCAGTACTTC
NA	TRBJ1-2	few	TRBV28	CASSLVNLRGGYTF	TGTGCCAGCAGTTTAGTAAACCTCAGGGGTGGCTACACCTTC
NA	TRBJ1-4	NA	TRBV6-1	CASSEARFGGQEKLFF	TGTGCCAGCAGTGAAGCGCGGTTCGGGGGACAAGAAAAACTGTTTTTT
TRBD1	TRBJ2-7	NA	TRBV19	CASSYRTGIEQYF	TGTGCCAGTAGTTACCGGACAGGGATCGAGCAGTACTTC
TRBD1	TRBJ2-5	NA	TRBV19	CASSPQTLQGTQETQYF	TGTGCCAGTTCCCCCCAAACACTACAGGGGACGCAAGAGACCCAGTACTTC
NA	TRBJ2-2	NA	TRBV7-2	CASSPRGNTGELFF	TGTGCCAGCAGCCCAAGAGGAAACACCGGGGAGCTGTTTTTT
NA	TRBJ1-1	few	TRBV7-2	CASSLVLGNTEAFF	TGTGCCAGCAGCCTAGTGCTAGGTAACACTGAAGCTTTCTTT
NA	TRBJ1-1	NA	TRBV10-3	CAISPGRAGGEAFF	TGTGCCATCAGCCCCGGGAGGGCAGGAGGTGAAGCTTTCTTT
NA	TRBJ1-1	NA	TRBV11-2	CASSLTGVDTEAFF	TGTGCCAGCAGCCTAACTGGTGTTGACACTGAAGCTTTCTTT
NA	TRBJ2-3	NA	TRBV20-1	CSARTSNTQYF	TGCAGTGCTAGGACGTCCAATACGCAGTATTTT
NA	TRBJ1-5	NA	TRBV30	CAWSGPGENQPQHF	TGTGCCTGGAGTGGGCCAGGGGAGAATCAGCCCCAGCATTTT
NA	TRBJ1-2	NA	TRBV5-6	CASSFVGSYGYTF	TGTGCCAGCAGCTTTGTAGGGTCCTATGGCTACACCTTC
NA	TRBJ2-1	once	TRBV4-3	CASSQDRSGSSYNEQFF	TGCGCCAGCAGCCAAGATAGGTCCGGGAGCTCCTACAATGAGCAGTTCTTC
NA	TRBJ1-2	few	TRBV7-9	CASSPISGSGANYGYTF	TGTGCCAGCAGCCCCATTAGCGGGTCGGGAGCTAACTATGGCTACACCTTC
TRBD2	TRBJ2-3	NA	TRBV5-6	CASSLVTSGRGSDTQYF	TGTGCCAGCAGCTTGGTGACTAGCGGGAGAGGCTCAGATACGCAGTATTTT
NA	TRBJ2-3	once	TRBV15	CATSMEGNTDTQYF	TGTGCCACCAGCATGGAGGGGAACACAGATACGCAGTATTTT
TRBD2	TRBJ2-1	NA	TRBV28	CASSLGGRNSGRVEQFF	TGTGCCAGCAGTTTAGGGGGGAGGAATAGCGGGAGAGTTGAGCAGTTCTTC
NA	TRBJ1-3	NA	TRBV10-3	CAISESYSSGNTIYF	TGTGCCATCAGTGAGTCGTATTCTTCCGGAAACACCATATATTTT
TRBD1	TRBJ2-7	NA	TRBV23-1	CASSHHNRGHEQYF	TGCGCCAGCAGTCACCATAACAGGGGCCACGAGCAGTACTTC
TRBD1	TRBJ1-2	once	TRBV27	CASSLWGTDKYGYTF	TGTGCCAGCAGTTTATGGGGGACAGACAAATATGGCTACACCTTC
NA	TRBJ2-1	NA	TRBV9	CASSVASPPYSTEQFF	TGTGCCAGCAGCGTAGCCTCACCCCCGTATAGCACGGAGCAGTTCTTC
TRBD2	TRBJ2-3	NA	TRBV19	CASSILSGRADTQYF	TGTGCCAGTAGTATCCTTAGCGGGAGGGCAGATACGCAGTATTTT